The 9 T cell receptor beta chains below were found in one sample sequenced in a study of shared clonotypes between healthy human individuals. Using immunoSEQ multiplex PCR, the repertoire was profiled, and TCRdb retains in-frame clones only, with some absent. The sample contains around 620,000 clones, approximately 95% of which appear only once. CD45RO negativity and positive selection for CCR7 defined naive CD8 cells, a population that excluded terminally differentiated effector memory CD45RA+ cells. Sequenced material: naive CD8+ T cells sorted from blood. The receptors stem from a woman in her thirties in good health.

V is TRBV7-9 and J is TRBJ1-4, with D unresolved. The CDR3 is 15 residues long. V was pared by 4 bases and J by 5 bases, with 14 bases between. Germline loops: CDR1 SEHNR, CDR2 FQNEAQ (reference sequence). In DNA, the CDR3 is TGTGCCAGCAGCTATTCGACGGACGACAATGAAAAACTGTTTTTT. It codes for CASSYSTDDNEKLFF.

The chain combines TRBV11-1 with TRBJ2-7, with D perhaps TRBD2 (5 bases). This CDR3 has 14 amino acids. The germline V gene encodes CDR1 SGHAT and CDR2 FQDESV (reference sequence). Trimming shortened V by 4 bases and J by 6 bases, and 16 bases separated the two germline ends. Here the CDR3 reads CASSYRGVFGEQYF. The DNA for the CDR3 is TGTGCCAGCAGCTACCGGGGTGTGTTCGGCGAGCAGTACTTC.

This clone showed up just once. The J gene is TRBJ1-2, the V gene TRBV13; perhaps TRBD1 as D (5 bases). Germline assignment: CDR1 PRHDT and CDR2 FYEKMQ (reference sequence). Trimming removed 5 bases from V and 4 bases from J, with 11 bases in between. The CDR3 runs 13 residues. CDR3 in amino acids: CASSQGRIYGYTF. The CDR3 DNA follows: TGTGCCAGCAGCCAGGGACGGATCTATGGCTACACCTTC.

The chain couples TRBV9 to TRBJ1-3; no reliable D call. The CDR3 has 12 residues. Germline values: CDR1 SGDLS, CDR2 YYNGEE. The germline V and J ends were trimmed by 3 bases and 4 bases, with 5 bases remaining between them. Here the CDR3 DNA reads TGTGCCAGCAGCGCCCTGGGAAACACCATATATTTT. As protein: CASSALGNTIYF.

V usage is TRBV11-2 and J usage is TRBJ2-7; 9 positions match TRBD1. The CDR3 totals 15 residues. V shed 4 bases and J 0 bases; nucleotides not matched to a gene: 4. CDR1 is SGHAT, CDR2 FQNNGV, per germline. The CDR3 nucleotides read TGTGCCAGCAGCTACGGACAGGGGCTCTCCTACGAGCAGTACTTC. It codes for CASSYGQGLSYEQYF.

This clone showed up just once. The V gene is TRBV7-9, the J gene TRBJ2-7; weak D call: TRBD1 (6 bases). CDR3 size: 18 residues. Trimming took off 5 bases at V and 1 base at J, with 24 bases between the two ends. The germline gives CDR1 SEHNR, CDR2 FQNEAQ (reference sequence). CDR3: CASSVLKGMSGQSYEQYF. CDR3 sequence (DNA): TGTGCCAGCAGCGTTTTGAAGGGAATGTCCGGACAGTCCTACGAGCAGTACTTC.

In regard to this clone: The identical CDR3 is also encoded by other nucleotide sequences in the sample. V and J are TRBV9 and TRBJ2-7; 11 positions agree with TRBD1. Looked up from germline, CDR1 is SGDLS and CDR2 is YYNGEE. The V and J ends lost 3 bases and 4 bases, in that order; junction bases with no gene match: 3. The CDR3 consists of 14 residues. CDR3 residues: CASSAGTGGYEQYF. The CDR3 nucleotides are TGTGCCAGCAGCGCCGGGACAGGGGGGTACGAGCAGTACTTC.

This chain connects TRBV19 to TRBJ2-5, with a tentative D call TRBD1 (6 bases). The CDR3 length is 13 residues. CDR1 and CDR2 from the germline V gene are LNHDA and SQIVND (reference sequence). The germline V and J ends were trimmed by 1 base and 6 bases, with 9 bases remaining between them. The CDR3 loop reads CASSIGQGQTQYF. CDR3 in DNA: TGTGCCAGTAGTATAGGCCAGGGGCAGACCCAGTACTTC.

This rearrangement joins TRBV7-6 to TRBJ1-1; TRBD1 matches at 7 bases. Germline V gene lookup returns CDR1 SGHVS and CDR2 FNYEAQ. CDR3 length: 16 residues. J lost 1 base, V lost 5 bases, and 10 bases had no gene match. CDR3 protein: CASSPRDNRGNTEAFF. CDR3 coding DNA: TGTGCCAGCAGCCCCCGGGACAACAGGGGGAACACTGAAGCTTTCTTT.